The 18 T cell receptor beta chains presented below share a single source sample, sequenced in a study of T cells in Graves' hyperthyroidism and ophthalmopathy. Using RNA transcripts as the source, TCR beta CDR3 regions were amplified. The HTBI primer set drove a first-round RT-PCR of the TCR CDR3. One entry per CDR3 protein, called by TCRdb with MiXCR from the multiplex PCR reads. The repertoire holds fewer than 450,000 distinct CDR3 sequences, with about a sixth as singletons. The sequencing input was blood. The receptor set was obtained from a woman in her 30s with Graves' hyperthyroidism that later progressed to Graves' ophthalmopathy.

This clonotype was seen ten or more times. CDR3 in amino acids: CAIRKAGVDNSPLHF. CDR3 nucleotides: TGTGCCATCCGAAAGGCAGGAGTGGATAATTCACCCCTCCACTTT. The chain is built from TRBV10-3 and TRBJ1-6; D ambiguous. The CDR3 contains 15 residues. V was cut by 8 bases and J by 5 bases, with 16 bases left in between. Germline loops: CDR1 ENHRY, CDR2 SYGVKD.

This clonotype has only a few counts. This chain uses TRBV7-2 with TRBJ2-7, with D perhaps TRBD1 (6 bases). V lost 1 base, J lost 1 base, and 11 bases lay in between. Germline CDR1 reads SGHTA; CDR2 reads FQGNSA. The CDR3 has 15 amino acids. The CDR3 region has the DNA TGTGCCAGCAGCTTAGACCGGGACACATCCTACGAGCAGTACTTC. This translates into CASSLDRDTSYEQYF.

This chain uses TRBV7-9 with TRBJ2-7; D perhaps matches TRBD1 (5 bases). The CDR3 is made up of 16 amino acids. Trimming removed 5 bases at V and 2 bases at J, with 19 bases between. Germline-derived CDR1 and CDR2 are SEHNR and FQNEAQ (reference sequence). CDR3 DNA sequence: TGTGCCAGCAGCAGCTGGGCGGCAGGGTCCCCCTACGAGCAGTACTTC. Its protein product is CASSSWAAGSPYEQYF.

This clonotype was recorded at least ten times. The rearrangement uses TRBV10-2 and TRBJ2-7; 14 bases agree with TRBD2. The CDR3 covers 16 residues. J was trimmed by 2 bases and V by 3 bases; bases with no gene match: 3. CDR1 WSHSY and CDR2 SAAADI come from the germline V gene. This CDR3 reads CASSDQTSGRAYEQYF. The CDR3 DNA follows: TGCGCCAGCAGTGACCAGACTAGCGGGAGGGCCTACGAGCAGTACTTC.

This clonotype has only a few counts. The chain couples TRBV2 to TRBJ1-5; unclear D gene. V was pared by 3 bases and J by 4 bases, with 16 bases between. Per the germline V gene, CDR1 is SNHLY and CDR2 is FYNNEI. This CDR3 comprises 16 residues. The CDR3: CASSESDLYGNQPQHF. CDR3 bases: TGTGCCAGCAGTGAGAGCGACCTCTACGGAAATCAGCCCCAGCATTTT.

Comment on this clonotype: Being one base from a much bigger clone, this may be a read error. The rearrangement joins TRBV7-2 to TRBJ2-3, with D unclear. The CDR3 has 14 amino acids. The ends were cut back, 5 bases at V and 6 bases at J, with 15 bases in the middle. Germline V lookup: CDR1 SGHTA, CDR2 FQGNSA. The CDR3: CASSRVPSGDTQYF. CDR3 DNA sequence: TGTGCCAGCAGCCGCGTCCCGTCGGGTGATACGCAGTATTTT.

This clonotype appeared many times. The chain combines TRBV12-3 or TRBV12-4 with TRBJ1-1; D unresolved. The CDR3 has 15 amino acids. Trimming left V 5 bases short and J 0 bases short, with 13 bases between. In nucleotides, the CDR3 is TGTGCCAGCAGTGGTACCCTATCCTTGAACACTGAAGCTTTCTTT. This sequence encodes CASSGTLSLNTEAFF.

The CDR3 sequence is CASSRRGHDYNEQFF. CDR3 DNA: TGCGCCAGCAGCCGCAGGGGTCACGATTACAATGAGCAGTTCTTC. The chain employs TRBV5-1 and TRBJ2-1, with D possibly TRBD1 on 6 matching bases. V gave up 4 bases and J gave up 4 bases, with 15 bases separating them. This CDR3 comprises 15 residues. Per germline, CDR1 SGHRS and CDR2 YFSETQ.

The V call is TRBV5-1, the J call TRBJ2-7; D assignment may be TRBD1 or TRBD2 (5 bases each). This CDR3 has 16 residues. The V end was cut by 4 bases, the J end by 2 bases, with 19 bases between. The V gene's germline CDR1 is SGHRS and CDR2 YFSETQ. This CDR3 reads CASSALAGTATYEQYF. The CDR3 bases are TGCGCCAGCAGCGCCTTGGCCGGGACCGCTACCTACGAGCAGTACTTC.

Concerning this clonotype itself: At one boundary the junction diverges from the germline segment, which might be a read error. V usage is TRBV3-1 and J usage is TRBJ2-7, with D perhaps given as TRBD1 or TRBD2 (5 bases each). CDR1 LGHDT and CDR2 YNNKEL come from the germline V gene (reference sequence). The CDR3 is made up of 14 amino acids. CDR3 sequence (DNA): TGTGTCAGCACCTCCAATCTGGGACCCCACGAGCAGTACTTC. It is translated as CVSTSNLGPHEQYF.

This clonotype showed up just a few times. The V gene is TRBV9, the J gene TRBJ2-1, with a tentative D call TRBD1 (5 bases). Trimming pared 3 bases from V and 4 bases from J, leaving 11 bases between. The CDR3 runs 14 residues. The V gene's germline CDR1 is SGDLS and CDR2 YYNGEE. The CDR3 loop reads CASSAPTAYNEQFF. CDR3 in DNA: TGTGCCAGCAGCGCCCCGACAGCGTACAATGAGCAGTTCTTC.

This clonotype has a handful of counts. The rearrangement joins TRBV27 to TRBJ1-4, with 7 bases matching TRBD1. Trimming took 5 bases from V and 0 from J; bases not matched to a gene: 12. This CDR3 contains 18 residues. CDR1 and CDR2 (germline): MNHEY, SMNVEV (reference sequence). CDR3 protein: CASSKLYRGRTTNEKLFF. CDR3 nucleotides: TGTGCCAGCAGTAAATTATACAGGGGCCGCACAACTAATGAAAAACTGTTTTTT.

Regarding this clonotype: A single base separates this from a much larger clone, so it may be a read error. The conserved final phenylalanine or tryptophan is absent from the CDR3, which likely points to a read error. The CDR3 DNA is TGCAGTGCTACCCGAGGAGGGGACTATGGCTACACCGTC. Its protein is CSATRGGDYGYTV. The chain combines TRBV20-1 with TRBJ1-2, with D possibly matching TRBD1 (5 bases). From germline, CDR1 is DFQATT and CDR2 SNEGSKA (reference sequence). The CDR3 is made up of 13 amino acids. Deletions cut 4 bases from V and 3 bases from J, with 12 bases between.

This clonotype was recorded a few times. CDR3: CASSPLGTEFYEQYF. CDR3 nucleotides: TGCGCCAGCAGCCCCCTAGGGACAGAATTCTACGAGCAGTACTTC. This rearrangement joins TRBV5-1 to TRBJ2-7, with 7 bases matching TRBD1. Germline CDR1 and CDR2: SGHRS and YFSETQ. This CDR3 region has 15 residues. Unmatched junction bases numbered 10, after V lost 4 bases and J lost 3 bases.

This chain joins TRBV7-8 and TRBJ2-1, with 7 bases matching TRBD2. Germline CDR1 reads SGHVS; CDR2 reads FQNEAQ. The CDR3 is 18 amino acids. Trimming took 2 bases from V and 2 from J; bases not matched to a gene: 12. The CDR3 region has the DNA TGTGCCAGCAGCTTATTCTCCTCGGCGGGAGCAACCTACAATGAGCAGTTCTTC. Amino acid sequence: CASSLFSSAGATYNEQFF.

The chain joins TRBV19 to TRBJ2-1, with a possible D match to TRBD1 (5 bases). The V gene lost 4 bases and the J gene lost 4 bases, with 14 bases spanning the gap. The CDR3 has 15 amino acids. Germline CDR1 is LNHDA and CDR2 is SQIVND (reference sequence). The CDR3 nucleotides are TGTGCCAGTAGTAAGGCAACAGGCGCTTACAATGAGCAGTTCTTC. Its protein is CASSKATGAYNEQFF.

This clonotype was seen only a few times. Here the CDR3 DNA reads TGTGCCAGCAGCTTAGCGGTCGAGCAGTACTTC. Translated: CASSLAVEQYF. V gene TRBV7-9 combines with J gene TRBJ2-7, with no clear D. The CDR3 contains 11 residues. Trimming cost V 0 bases and J 6 bases, with 3 bases left between them. Germline lookup yields CDR1 SEHNR and CDR2 FQNEAQ (reference sequence).

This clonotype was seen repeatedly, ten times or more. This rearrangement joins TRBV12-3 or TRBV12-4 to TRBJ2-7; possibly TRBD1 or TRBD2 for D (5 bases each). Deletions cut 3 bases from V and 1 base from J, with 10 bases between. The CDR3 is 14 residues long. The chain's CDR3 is CASSFSGRSYEQYF. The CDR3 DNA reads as TGTGCCAGCAGTTTTTCGGGACGATCCTACGAGCAGTACTTC.